This T cell receptor beta chain was found in a study of blood T cell repertoires in COVID-19 (dated by TCRdb to about 2020). Study-level background: Collaborator samples came from the United States, Italy and Spain and covered acute and convalescent phases of COVID-19. The prospective study material was composed of cDNA or gDNA derived from T cells, B-cell-depleted T cells, or PBMCs. Subjects who had been exposed to COVID-19, were actively infected with it, or had recovered from it provided the deeply sampled blood TCRbeta repertoires that made up the dataset. A freely available public database, intended as a resource for researchers studying the immune response to SARS-CoV-2, is where the repertoires were released. The samples were drawn from the first 160 participants of the ongoing ImmuneRACE study and from some 1,300 subjects provided by 6 global collaborators. Nearly every sample came with metadata listing a de-identified subject ID, COVID-19 status, age in years and sex. Where available, HLA class I and class II types were taken from metadata supplied by the sample provider and were not determined by assay-based typing.

At one collaborating source in Seattle, patients were enrolled during active infection and were followed longitudinally through the course of disease. Whole blood was collected in K2EDTA tubes by collaborating institutions according to the institutions' own protocols. For TCRbeta analysis, collaborator samples were shipped as frozen whole blood, as isolated PBMCs, or as DNA extracted from either sample type. TCRbeta CDR3 regions were amplified from genomic DNA using the immunoSEQ Assay, a bias-controlled multiplex PCR. For the original study's pipeline: The number of nucleated cells in each sample was estimated from the amplification of reference gene primers within the assay. To quantify the absolute abundance of each unique TCRbeta CDR3 rearrangement, sequence reads were collapsed and filtered. For each sample, productive Simpson clonality was calculated as the square root of Simpson's diversity index over productive rearrangements. Drawn from immuneACCESS, this table holds only the in-frame rearrangements with V and J called that TCRdb kept. Clones are partly lost; checked studies trace under half to an unresolved V gene and leave the rest unexplained. V and J calls and clone size come straight from that table; D and trimming were deduced from the DNA. This sample holds a few hundred thousand clones; approximately 90% were observed only once. Together, the top ten hold around 5.8% of the sample.

What the research found in general, with its limitations: How much clinical and demographic metadata was included differed by source and by participant, and the metadata was provided uncurated.

This clone was seen once. The antigen this receptor binds is unknown. Per-base quality was not reported, and no clone a single base away is much larger than it. Other DNA sequences in the same sample also yield this CDR3. The source of this sequence is a woman aged 45-59 years with COVID-19, enrolled during active disease. The source material was peripheral blood.

The CDR3 protein is CASSPQGNYGYTF. In nucleotide form, the sequence is TGTGCCAGCAGTCCACAGGGAAACTATGGCTACACCTTC. Here the chain combines TRBV2 and TRBJ1-2; TRBD1 is possibly the D segment (6 matching bases). The CDR3 has 13 amino acids, counting the end cysteine and phenylalanine. Here the CDR3 DNA is all that survives: 39 bases in frame from base 1. The germline V gene sets CDR1 to SNHLY and CDR2 to FYNNEI. V and J are truncated by 5 bases and 2 bases respectively, leaving an intervening sequence of 9 bases.